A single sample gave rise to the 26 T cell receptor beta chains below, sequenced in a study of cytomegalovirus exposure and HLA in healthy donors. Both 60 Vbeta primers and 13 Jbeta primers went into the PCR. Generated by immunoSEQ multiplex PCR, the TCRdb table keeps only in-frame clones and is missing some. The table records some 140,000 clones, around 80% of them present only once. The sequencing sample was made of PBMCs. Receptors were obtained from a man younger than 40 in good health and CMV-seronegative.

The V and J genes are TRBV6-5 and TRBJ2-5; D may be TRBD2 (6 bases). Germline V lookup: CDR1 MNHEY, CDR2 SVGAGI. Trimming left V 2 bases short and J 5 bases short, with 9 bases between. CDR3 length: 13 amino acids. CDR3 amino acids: CASSYPGEETQYF. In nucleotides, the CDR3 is TGTGCCAGCAGTTACCCGGGGGAGGAGACCCAGTACTTC.

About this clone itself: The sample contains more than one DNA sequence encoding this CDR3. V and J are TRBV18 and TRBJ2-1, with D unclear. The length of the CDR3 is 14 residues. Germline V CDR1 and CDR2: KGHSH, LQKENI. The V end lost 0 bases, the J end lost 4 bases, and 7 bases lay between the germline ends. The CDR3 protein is CASSPPSEYNEQFF. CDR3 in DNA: TGTGCCAGCTCACCACCCTCCGAGTACAATGAGCAGTTCTTC.

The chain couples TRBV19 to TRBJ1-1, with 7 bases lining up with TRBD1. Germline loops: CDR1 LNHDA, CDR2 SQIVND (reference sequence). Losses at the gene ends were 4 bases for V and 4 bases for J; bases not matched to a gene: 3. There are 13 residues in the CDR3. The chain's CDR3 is CASSTTGVTEAFF. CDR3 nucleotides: TGTGCCAGTAGTACCACAGGGGTCACTGAAGCTTTCTTT.

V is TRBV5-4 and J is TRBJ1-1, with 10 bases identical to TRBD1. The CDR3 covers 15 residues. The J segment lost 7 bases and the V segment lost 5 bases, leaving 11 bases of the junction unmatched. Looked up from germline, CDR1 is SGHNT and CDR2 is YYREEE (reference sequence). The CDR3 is CASSFDRGHGGEAFF. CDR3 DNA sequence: TGTGCCAGCAGTTTTGACAGGGGGCACGGCGGTGAAGCTTTCTTT. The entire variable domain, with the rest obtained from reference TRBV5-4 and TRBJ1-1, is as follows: ETGVTQSPTHLIKTRGQQVTLRCSSQSGHNTVSWYQQALGQGPQFIFQYYREEENGRGNFPPRFSGLQFPNYSSELNVNALELDDSALYLCASSFDRGHGGEAFFGQGTRLTVV.

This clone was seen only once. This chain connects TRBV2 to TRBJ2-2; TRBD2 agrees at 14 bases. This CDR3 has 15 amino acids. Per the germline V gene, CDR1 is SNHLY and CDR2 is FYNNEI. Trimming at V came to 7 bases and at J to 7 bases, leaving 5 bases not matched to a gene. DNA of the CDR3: TGTGCCAGCATGGGGACTAGCGGGAGTGGCGGGGAGCTGTTTTTT. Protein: CASMGTSGSGGELFF.

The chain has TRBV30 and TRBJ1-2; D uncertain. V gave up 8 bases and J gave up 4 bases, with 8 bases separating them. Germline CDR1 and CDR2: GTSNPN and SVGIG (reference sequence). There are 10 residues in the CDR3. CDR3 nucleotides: TGTGCCGGAGGTTCCTATGGCTACACCTTC. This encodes CAGGSYGYTF.

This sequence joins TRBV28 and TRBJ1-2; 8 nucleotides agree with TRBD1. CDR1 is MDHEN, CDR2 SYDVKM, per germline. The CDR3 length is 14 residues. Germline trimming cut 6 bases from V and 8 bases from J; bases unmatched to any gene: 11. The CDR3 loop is CASRSQGDRGGYTF. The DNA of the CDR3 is TGTGCCAGCAGGTCACAGGGGGATCGGGGAGGCTACACCTTC.

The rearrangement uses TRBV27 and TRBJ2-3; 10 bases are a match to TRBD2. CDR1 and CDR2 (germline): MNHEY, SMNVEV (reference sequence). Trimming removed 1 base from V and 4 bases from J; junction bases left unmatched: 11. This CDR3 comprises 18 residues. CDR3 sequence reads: CASSLWAFSGRRADTQYF. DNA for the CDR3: TGTGCCAGCAGTTTATGGGCTTTTAGCGGGAGGAGGGCAGATACGCAGTATTTT.

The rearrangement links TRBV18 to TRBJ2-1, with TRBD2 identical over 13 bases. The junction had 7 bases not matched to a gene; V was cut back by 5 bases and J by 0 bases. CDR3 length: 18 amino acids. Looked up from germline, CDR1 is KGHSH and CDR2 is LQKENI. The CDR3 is CASSAGLAGPSSYNEQFF. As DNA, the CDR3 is TGTGCCAGCTCAGCGGGACTAGCGGGACCGAGCTCCTACAATGAGCAGTTCTTC.

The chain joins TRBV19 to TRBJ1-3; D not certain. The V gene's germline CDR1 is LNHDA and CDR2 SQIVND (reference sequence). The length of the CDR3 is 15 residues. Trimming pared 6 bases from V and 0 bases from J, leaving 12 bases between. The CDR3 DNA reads TGTGCCAGTAGCCCCGGACTGAACTCTGGAAACACCATATATTTT. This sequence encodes CASSPGLNSGNTIYF.

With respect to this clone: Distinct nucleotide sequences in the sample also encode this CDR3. The CDR3 loop is CASSGNSPLHF. The DNA for the CDR3 is TGTGCCAGCAGCGGGAATTCACCCCTCCACTTT. The chain combines TRBV28 with TRBJ1-6, with D unclear. CDR1 and CDR2 from the germline V gene are MDHEN and SYDVKM. Trimming took 6 bases from V and 7 from J, leaving 4 bases between them. The CDR3 has 11 amino acids.

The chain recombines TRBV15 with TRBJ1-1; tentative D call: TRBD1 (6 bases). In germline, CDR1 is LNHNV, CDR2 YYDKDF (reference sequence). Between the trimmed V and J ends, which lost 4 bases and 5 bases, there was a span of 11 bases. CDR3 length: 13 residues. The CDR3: CATSTGASTEAFF. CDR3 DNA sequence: TGTGCCACCAGCACAGGGGCATCGACTGAAGCTTTCTTT.

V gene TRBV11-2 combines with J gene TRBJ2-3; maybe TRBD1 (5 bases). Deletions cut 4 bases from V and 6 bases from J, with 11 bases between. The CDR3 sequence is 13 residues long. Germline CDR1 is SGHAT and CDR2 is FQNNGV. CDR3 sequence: CASSWTPGDTQYF. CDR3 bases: TGTGCCAGCAGCTGGACACCGGGCGATACGCAGTATTTT.

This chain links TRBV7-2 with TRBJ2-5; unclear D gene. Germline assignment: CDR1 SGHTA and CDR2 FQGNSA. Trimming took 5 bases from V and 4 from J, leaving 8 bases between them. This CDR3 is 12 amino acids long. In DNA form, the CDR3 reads TGTGCCAGCAGCCAGCCGGGAGAGACCCAGTACTTC. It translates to CASSQPGETQYF.

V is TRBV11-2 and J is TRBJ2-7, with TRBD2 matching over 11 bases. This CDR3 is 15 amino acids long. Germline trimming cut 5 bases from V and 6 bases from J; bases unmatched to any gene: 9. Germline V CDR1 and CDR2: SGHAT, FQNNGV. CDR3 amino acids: CASSLRLAGFAEQYF. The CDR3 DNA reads TGTGCCAGCAGCCTTAGACTAGCGGGATTCGCCGAGCAGTACTTC.

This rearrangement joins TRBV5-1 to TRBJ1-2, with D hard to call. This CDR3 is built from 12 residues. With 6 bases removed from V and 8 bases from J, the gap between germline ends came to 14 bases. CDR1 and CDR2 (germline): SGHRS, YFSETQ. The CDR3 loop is CASTYSEGGYTF. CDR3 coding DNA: TGCGCCAGCACCTACTCTGAGGGCGGCTACACCTTC.

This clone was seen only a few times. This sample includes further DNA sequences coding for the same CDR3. CDR3 protein: CASSLERSNQPQHF. In DNA, the CDR3 is TGTGCCAGCAGCTTGGAACGGAGCAATCAGCCCCAGCATTTT. The rearrangement joins TRBV5-6 to TRBJ1-5; D not certain. CDR1 and CDR2 (germline): SGHDT, YYEEEE. V was trimmed by 0 bases and J by 1 base, leaving 5 bases between them. The CDR3 sequence is 14 residues long.

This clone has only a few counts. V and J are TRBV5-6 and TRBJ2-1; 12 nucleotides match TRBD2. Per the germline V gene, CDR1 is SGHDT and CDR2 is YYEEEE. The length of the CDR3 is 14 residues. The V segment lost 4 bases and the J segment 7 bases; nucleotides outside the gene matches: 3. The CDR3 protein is CASSGLAGPNEQFF. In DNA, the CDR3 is TGTGCCAGCAGCGGACTAGCGGGACCGAATGAGCAGTTCTTC.

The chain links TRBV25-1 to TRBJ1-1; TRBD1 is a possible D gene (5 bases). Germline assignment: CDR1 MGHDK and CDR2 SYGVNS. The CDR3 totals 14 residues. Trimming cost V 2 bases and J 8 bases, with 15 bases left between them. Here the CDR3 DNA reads TGTGCCAGCAGTGAAGCAGGGTCTGACCCCGAAGCTTTCTTT. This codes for CASSEAGSDPEAFF.

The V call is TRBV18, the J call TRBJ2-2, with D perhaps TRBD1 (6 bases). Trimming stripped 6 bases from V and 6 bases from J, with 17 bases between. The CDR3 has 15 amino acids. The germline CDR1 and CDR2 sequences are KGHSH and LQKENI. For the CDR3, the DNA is TGTGCCAGCTCGCCGGGACAAAGCGTAGCCGGGGAGCTGTTTTTT. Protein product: CASSPGQSVAGELFF.

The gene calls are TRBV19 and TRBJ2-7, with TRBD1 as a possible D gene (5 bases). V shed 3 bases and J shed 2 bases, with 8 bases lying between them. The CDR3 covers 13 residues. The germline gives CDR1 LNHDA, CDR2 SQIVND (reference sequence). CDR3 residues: CASSMGQTYEQYF. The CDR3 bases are TGTGCCAGTAGTATGGGGCAGACCTACGAGCAGTACTTC.

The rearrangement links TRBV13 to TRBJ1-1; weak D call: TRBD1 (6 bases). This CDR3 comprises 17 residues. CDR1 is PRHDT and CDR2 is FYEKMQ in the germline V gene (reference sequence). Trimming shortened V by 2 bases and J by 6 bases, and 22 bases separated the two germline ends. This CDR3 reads CASSLSYIWGPGAEAFF. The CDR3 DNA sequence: TGTGCCAGCAGCTTAAGTTATATCTGGGGGCCCGGCGCTGAAGCTTTCTTT.

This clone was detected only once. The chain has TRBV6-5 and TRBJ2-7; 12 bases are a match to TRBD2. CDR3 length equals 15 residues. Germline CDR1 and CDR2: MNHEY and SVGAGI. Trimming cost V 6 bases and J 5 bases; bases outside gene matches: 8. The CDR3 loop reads CASSPGTSGQNEQYF. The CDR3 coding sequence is TGTGCCAGCAGCCCGGGGACTAGCGGGCAAAACGAGCAGTACTTC.

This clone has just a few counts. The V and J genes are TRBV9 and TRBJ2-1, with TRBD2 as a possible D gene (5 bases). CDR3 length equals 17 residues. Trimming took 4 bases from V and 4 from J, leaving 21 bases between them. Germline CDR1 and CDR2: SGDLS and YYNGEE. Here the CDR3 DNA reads TGTGCCAGCAGCCCCCGACCCCTCCCCGGGAAGTACAATGAGCAGTTCTTC. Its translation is CASSPRPLPGKYNEQFF. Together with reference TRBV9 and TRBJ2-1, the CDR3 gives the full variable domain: DSGVTQTPKHLITATGQRVTLRCSPRSGDLSVYWYQQSLDQGLQFLIQYYNGEERAKGNILERFSAQQFPDLHSELNLSSLELGDSALYFCASSPRPLPGKYNEQFFGPGTRLTVL.

The CDR3 DNA reads as TGCAGCGTCCTTTTAGGGGGACAGGGGTCCTCACCCCTCCACTTT. Translating gives CSVLLGGQGSSPLHF. V usage is TRBV29-1 and J usage is TRBJ1-6; 10 bases fit TRBD1. This CDR3 has 15 residues. Germline V gene data show CDR1 as SQVTM and CDR2 as ANQGSEA. Trimming removed 6 bases from V and 10 bases from J; junction bases left unmatched: 12.

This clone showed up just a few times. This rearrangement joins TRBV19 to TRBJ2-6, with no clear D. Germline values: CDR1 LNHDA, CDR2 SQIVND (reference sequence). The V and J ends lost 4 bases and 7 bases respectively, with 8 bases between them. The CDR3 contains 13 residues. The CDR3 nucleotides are TGTGCCAGTAGTAATATCCCCGCCAACGTCCTGACTTTC. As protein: CASSNIPANVLTF.